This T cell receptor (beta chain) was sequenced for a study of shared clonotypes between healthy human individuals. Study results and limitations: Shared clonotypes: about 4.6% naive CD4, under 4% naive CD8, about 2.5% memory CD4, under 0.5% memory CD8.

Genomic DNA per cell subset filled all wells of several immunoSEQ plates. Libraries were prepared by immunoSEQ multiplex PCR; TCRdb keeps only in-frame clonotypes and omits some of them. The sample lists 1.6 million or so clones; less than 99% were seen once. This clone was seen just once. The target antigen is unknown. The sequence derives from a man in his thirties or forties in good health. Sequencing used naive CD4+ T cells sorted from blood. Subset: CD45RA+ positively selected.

CDR3 region: CASSLGPGLSYEQYF. The CDR3 coding sequence is TGTGCCAGCAGCTTGGGCCCGGGACTGAGCTACGAGCAGTACTTC. This chain connects TRBV7-6 to TRBJ2-7, with D maybe TRBD2 (6 bases). CDR1 is SGHVS, CDR2 FNYEAQ, per germline. Trimming shortened V by 3 bases and J by 3 bases, and 15 bases separated the two germline ends. This CDR3 is built from 15 residues.